The 32 T cell receptor beta chains below come from one sample, sequenced in a study of memory CD4+ T cells and cytomegalovirus serostatus. Clones were sequenced by immunoSEQ multiplex PCR, and TCRdb holds only the in-frame ones, with some missing. The sample shows approximately 41,000 clones, 76% of them seen only once. Single viable CD3+CD4+CD8-CD45RO+ cells were sorted as the memory CD4+ T cells. Sequenced material: memory CD4+ T cells from blood. These receptors came from an adult in good health and CMV-seronegative.

The chain links TRBV5-5 to TRBJ2-3; the match to TRBD2 covers 7 bases. The CDR3 contains 14 residues. V shed 6 bases, J shed 3 bases, and the junction held 7 bases outside the gene matches. Germline-derived CDR1 and CDR2 are SGHKS and YYEKEE (reference sequence). CDR3 DNA: TGTGCCAGCATCACGGGGGGATGGACAGATACGCAGTATTTT. Residues: CASITGGWTDTQYF.

V usage is TRBV18 and J usage is TRBJ2-5; D unclear. In germline, CDR1 is KGHSH, CDR2 LQKENI. V lost 0 bases to trimming and J lost 5 bases, with 7 bases between them. CDR3 length: 13 amino acids. The CDR3 DNA reads TGTGCCAGCTCACCACCTATACGGGAGACCCAGTACTTC. Protein: CASSPPIRETQYF.

The V call is TRBV5-6, the J call TRBJ1-1; no reliable D call. This CDR3 is built from 13 residues. The germline V gene has CDR1 SGHDT and CDR2 YYEEEE. The ends were cut back, 0 bases at V and 6 bases at J, with 9 bases in the middle. The CDR3 DNA sequence: TGTGCCAGCAGCTTGGTTCAGTTCTCTGAAGCTTTCTTT. Residues: CASSLVQFSEAFF.

The genes are TRBV7-2 and TRBJ2-7, with D possibly TRBD2 on 5 matching bases. Trimming shortened V by 5 bases and J by 4 bases, and 12 bases separated the two germline ends. The length of the CDR3 is 13 residues. Germline-derived CDR1 and CDR2 are SGHTA and FQGNSA. CDR3 in amino acids: CASSQGRDYEQYF. The CDR3 nucleotides read TGTGCCAGCAGCCAAGGCCGGGATTACGAGCAGTACTTC. The full variable domain, in which reference TRBV7-2 and TRBJ2-7 provide the parts outside the CDR3, is GAGVSQSPSNKVTEKGKDVELRCDPISGHTALYWYRQSLGQGLEFLIYFQGNSAPDKSGLPSDRFSAERTGGSVSTLTIQRTQQEDSAVYLCASSQGRDYEQYFGPGTRLTVT.

The rearrangement joins TRBV11-2 to TRBJ2-2; possibly TRBD1 for D (5 bases). The CDR3 has 16 residues. V shed 3 bases and J shed 5 bases, with 16 bases lying between them. Germline-derived CDR1 and CDR2 are SGHAT and FQNNGV. The CDR3 sequence: CASSFPRDGATGELFF. CDR3 DNA: TGTGCCAGCAGCTTCCCCAGGGATGGGGCTACCGGGGAGCTGTTTTTT. The complete variable domain, with remaining parts taken from reference TRBV11-2 and TRBJ2-2, reads EAGVAQSPRYKIIEKRQSVAFWCNPISGHATLYWYQQILGQGPKLLIQFQNNGVVDDSQLPKDRFSAERLKGVDSTLKIQPAKLEDSAVYLCASSFPRDGATGELFFGEGSRLTVL.

By share of the sample, this clone is medium-sized. The chain employs TRBV7-2 and TRBJ2-1, with D possibly being TRBD2 (7 bases). The CDR3 is made up of 14 amino acids. The germline V and J ends were trimmed by 5 bases and 10 bases, with 18 bases remaining between them. CDR1 and CDR2 (germline): SGHTA, FQGNSA. The CDR3 DNA is TGTGCCAGCAGCCTTATGGGGGGGCCGGCCGAGCAGTTCTTC. Residues: CASSLMGGPAEQFF.

The chain carries TRBV11-3 and TRBJ2-3, with D hard to call. The CDR3 has 14 amino acids. V was cut by 2 bases and J by 2 bases, with 8 bases left in between. Germline values: CDR1 SGHNT, CDR2 YENEEA. CDR3 sequence reads: CASSLTGPTDTQYF. CDR3 nucleotides: TGTGCCAGCAGCTTAACTGGGCCCACAGATACGCAGTATTTT.

The chain uses TRBV7-2 and TRBJ2-2, with 9 nucleotides matching TRBD1. The CDR3 is made up of 17 amino acids. The trim removed 4 bases at V and 2 bases at J, leaving 8 bases unmatched. The germline V gene has CDR1 SGHTA and CDR2 FQGNSA. The CDR3 sequence is CASSSGSDRGNTGELFF. The CDR3 coding sequence is TGTGCCAGCAGCTCCGGGTCGGACAGGGGAAACACCGGGGAGCTGTTTTTT. The full variable domain, with the rest looked up from reference TRBV7-2 and TRBJ2-2, is GAGVSQSPSNKVTEKGKDVELRCDPISGHTALYWYRQSLGQGLEFLIYFQGNSAPDKSGLPSDRFSAERTGGSVSTLTIQRTQQEDSAVYLCASSSGSDRGNTGELFFGEGSRLTVL.

J is TRBJ2-7 and V is TRBV19; D possibly matches TRBD1 or TRBD2 (6 bases each). CDR1 is LNHDA, CDR2 SQIVND, per germline (reference sequence). Trimming removed 3 bases at V and 2 bases at J, with 11 bases between. The CDR3 totals 14 residues. DNA of the CDR3: TGTGCCAGTAGTATTCGGGGGCCCCCCTACGAGCAGTACTTC. Protein product: CASSIRGPPYEQYF.

The rearrangement uses TRBV7-6 and TRBJ2-6, with TRBD1 matching over 7 bases. This CDR3 spans 16 amino acids. Trimming removed 4 bases from V and 2 bases from J; junction bases left unmatched: 5. Germline assignment: CDR1 SGHVS and CDR2 FNYEAQ. CDR3 region: CASSSNRGTGANVLTF. In DNA, the CDR3 is TGTGCCAGCAGCTCAAACAGGGGTACTGGGGCCAACGTCCTGACTTTC.

The chain uses TRBV7-2 and TRBJ2-7, with 10 nucleotides matching TRBD2. Germline V CDR1 and CDR2: SGHTA, FQGNSA. CDR3 length equals 13 residues. V gave up 5 bases and J gave up 7 bases; unmatched junction bases: 5. The CDR3 DNA is TGTGCCAGCAGCCCTAGCGGGAGAAGGGAGCAGTACTTC. This sequence encodes CASSPSGRREQYF.

V gene TRBV6-5 combines with J gene TRBJ2-7; D might be TRBD1 (6 bases). CDR3 length: 14 amino acids. The germline CDR1 and CDR2 sequences are MNHEY and SVGAGI. With 7 bases removed from V and 2 bases from J, the gap between germline ends came to 15 bases. As DNA, the CDR3 is TGTGCCAGCAACCACGACAGGAACACCTACGAGCAGTACTTC. As protein: CASNHDRNTYEQYF.

The chain carries TRBV7-2 and TRBJ2-7, with a weak D call TRBD2 (6 bases). Germline V gene data show CDR1 as SGHTA and CDR2 as FQGNSA. Between the trimmed V and J ends, which lost 5 bases and 0 bases, there was a span of 17 bases. This CDR3 is built from 16 residues. Here the CDR3 reads CASSPVGGGSSYEQYF. The CDR3 DNA is TGTGCCAGCAGCCCCGTTGGTGGGGGGAGCTCCTACGAGCAGTACTTC.

By its share, this clone is medium-sized (0.01 to 0.1%). The chain is built from TRBV2 and TRBJ2-1, with 9 bases that match TRBD2. Germline loops: CDR1 SNHLY, CDR2 FYNNEI. CDR3 size: 15 residues. With 4 bases clipped from V and 5 bases from J, the junction kept 6 bases outside the gene matches. The DNA for the CDR3 is TGTGCCAGCAGTGGACCGGGACTAGCCAACAATGAGCAGTTCTTC. Translation: CASSGPGLANNEQFF.

The CDR3 region has the DNA TGTGCCAGCAGCCCGATGGCGGGGGCGGCGACCGGGGAGCTGTTTTTT. Its protein is CASSPMAGAATGELFF. V is TRBV5-5 and J is TRBJ2-2; maybe TRBD2 (7 bases). V was shortened by 4 bases and J by 5 bases, with 18 bases between the two germline ends. The CDR3 spans 16 residues. Germline CDR1 is SGHKS and CDR2 is YYEKEE (reference sequence).

This clone was counted between two and nine times. The chain carries TRBV28 and TRBJ1-5; unclear D gene. Germline CDR1 MDHEN, CDR2 SYDVKM. This CDR3 has 14 amino acids. V lost 6 bases and J 6 bases, leaving 15 bases between the germline ends. CDR3 nucleotides: TGTGCCAGCAGCCGAGGAGGGCTGGGTCAGCCCCAGCATTTT. Protein: CASSRGGLGQPQHF.

The V gene is TRBV25-1, the J gene TRBJ1-1; D is possibly TRBD1 (6 bases). V was shortened by 3 bases and J by 1 base, with 12 bases between the two germline ends. The germline gives CDR1 MGHDK, CDR2 SYGVNS. This CDR3 comprises 15 residues. The CDR3 loop is CASSDPATGNTEAFF. The CDR3 region has the DNA TGTGCCAGCAGTGATCCCGCGACAGGGAACACTGAAGCTTTCTTT.

The chain couples TRBV5-6 to TRBJ2-4; 9 bases match TRBD1. The length of the CDR3 is 14 residues. Germline loops: CDR1 SGHDT, CDR2 YYEEEE. The V and J ends lost 4 bases and 7 bases, in that order; junction bases with no gene match: 6. Written as DNA, the CDR3 is TGTGCCAGCAGCCAGACTGGACAGGGGAACATTCAGTACTTC. It encodes CASSQTGQGNIQYF.

The CDR3 nucleotides are TGTGCCAGCAGCTTGGGAGTGGCTGGGATCTATGGCTACACCTTC. It codes for CASSLGVAGIYGYTF. This chain uses TRBV5-4 with TRBJ1-2, with unresolved D. Germline loops: CDR1 SGHNT, CDR2 YYREEE (reference sequence). The CDR3 is 15 amino acids. Trimming cost V 0 bases and J 4 bases, with 13 bases left between them.

The gene calls are TRBV5-1 and TRBJ2-1; unclear D gene. The CDR3 has 14 amino acids. Germline CDR1 is SGHRS and CDR2 is YFSETQ. Trimming took 1 base from V and 2 from J, leaving 7 bases between them. The CDR3 region is CASSLFRTYNEQFF. In DNA, the CDR3 is TGCGCCAGCAGCTTGTTTCGAACCTACAATGAGCAGTTCTTC.

This chain joins TRBV4-2 and TRBJ2-1; D remains unclear. Trimming took off 1 base at V and 6 bases at J, with 10 bases between the two ends. Germline CDR1 reads LGHNA; CDR2 reads YNFKEQ. The length of the CDR3 is 14 residues. CDR3 sequence: CASSQATDTNEQFF. CDR3 in DNA: TGTGCCAGCAGCCAAGCTACAGATACCAATGAGCAGTTCTTC.

The rearrangement uses TRBV5-4 and TRBJ2-7, with D possibly being TRBD1 (5 bases). Deletions cut 4 bases from V and 2 bases from J, with 19 bases between. CDR3 size: 16 residues. Germline V gives CDR1 SGHNT, CDR2 YYREEE (reference sequence). CDR3 loop: CASSPQVGAETYEQYF. The DNA of the CDR3 is TGTGCCAGCAGCCCACAGGTTGGGGCCGAAACCTACGAGCAGTACTTC. Full variable domain (outside the CDR3, taken from reference TRBV5-4 and TRBJ2-7): ETGVTQSPTHLIKTRGQQVTLRCSSQSGHNTVSWYQQALGQGPQFIFQYYREEENGRGNFPPRFSGLQFPNYSSELNVNALELDDSALYLCASSPQVGAETYEQYFGPGTRLTVT.

This rearrangement joins TRBV28 to TRBJ1-3; tentatively, D is TRBD1 (5 bases). V gave up 3 bases and J gave up 2 bases, with 8 bases separating them. CDR1 MDHEN and CDR2 SYDVKM come from the germline V gene. The CDR3 consists of 14 residues. The CDR3 region has the DNA TGTGCCAGCAGTTTCCGAGGGGCTGGAAACACCATATATTTT. It is translated as CASSFRGAGNTIYF.

The chain carries TRBV11-3 and TRBJ2-5; D may match TRBD1 or TRBD2 (5 bases each). V lost 4 bases, J lost 2 bases, and 8 bases lay in between. The CDR3 is 13 residues long. Germline V CDR1 and CDR2: SGHNT, YENEEA. CDR3 in amino acids: CASSSGPQETQYF. CDR3 bases: TGTGCCAGCAGCTCGGGACCTCAAGAGACCCAGTACTTC.

This clone was counted only a few times. The V gene is TRBV5-6, the J gene TRBJ2-7; 9 bases are a match to TRBD2. The germline CDR1 and CDR2 sequences are SGHDT and YYEEEE. The V and J ends lost 7 bases and 1 base, in that order; junction bases with no gene match: 6. This CDR3 contains 14 residues. The CDR3 DNA reads as TGTGCCAGCGGTCGCGGGAGGGAATCCTACGAGCAGTACTTC. Amino acid sequence: CASGRGRESYEQYF.

This clone came up once. The rearrangement links TRBV18 to TRBJ1-1; possible D gene TRBD1, 5 bases. This CDR3 has 11 residues. Germline assignment: CDR1 KGHSH and CDR2 LQKENI. Trimming took off 4 bases at V and 8 bases at J, with 8 bases between the two ends. In DNA form, the CDR3 reads TGTGCCAGCTCACTAGACAGCGAAGCTTTCTTT. Translation: CASSLDSEAFF. The full variable domain, with the rest looked up from reference TRBV18 and TRBJ1-1, is NAGVMQNPRHLVRRRGQEARLRCSPMKGHSHVYWYRQLPEEGLKFMVYLQKENIIDESGMPKERFSAEFPKEGPSILRIQQVVRGDSAAYFCASSLDSEAFFGQGTRLTVV.

This clone was observed a few times. The CDR3, as DNA: TGTGCCAGCAGTTTGAGACTAGCGGGAGTCTACAATGAGCAGTTCTTC. Translating gives CASSLRLAGVYNEQFF. The rearrangement uses TRBV28 and TRBJ2-1; 12 nucleotides align to TRBD2. Germline-derived CDR1 and CDR2 are MDHEN and SYDVKM. J gave up 3 bases and V 3 bases, and 3 bases lay outside the gene matches. There are 16 residues in the CDR3.

This clone was observed once. The CDR3 loop reads CASSLDLRQPQHF. The CDR3 nucleotides read TGTGCCAGCAGCCTGGACCTGAGGCAGCCCCAGCATTTT. The rearrangement links TRBV4-2 to TRBJ1-5; unclear D gene. V was shortened by 4 bases and J by 7 bases, with 11 bases between the two germline ends. This CDR3 has 13 amino acids. The germline gives CDR1 LGHNA, CDR2 YNFKEQ.

The chain employs TRBV9 and TRBJ2-7, with D perhaps TRBD1 (6 bases). CDR1 is SGDLS, CDR2 YYNGEE, per germline. V shed 2 bases and J shed 0 bases, with 12 bases lying between them. This CDR3 comprises 15 residues. The CDR3 is CASSVEPGHSYEQYF. The CDR3 DNA reads TGTGCCAGCAGCGTGGAACCGGGACACTCCTACGAGCAGTACTTC.

The chain carries TRBV19 and TRBJ2-3; 7 nucleotides match TRBD1. V dropped 6 bases and J dropped 5; count of bases not matched to a gene: 2. This CDR3 contains 12 residues. CDR1 is LNHDA and CDR2 is SQIVND in the germline V gene (reference sequence). Here the CDR3 reads CASSAGGDTQYF. The CDR3 DNA sequence: TGTGCCAGTAGCGCAGGGGGAGATACGCAGTATTTT.

This CDR3 is CASSVGGASNQPQHF. CDR3 nucleotide sequence: TGTGCCAGCAGCGTGGGGGGGGCAAGCAATCAGCCCCAGCATTTT. The chain links TRBV9 to TRBJ1-5; D is possibly TRBD1 (6 bases). CDR3 length: 15 amino acids. Germline CDR1 reads SGDLS; CDR2 reads YYNGEE. V lost 2 bases, J lost 1 base, and 10 bases lay in between.

The gene calls are TRBV7-2 and TRBJ2-7; 9 bases map to TRBD1. Germline assignment: CDR1 SGHTA and CDR2 FQGNSA. The V gene end was trimmed by 5 bases and the J gene end by 3 bases; junction bases not matched to a gene: 5. The CDR3 spans 14 residues. Here the CDR3 reads CASSVGTGFYEQYF. The CDR3 nucleotides read TGTGCCAGCAGCGTGGGGACAGGGTTCTACGAGCAGTACTTC.